This T cell receptor (beta chain) appears in the sequencing data of a study of cytomegalovirus exposure and HLA in healthy donors. CDR3 length: 16 amino acids. Germline V gene lookup returns CDR1 LNHDA and CDR2 SQIVND (reference sequence). Trimming cost V 1 base and J 8 bases; bases outside gene matches: 13. The PCR used 60 Vbeta and 13 Jbeta primers. Clones were read by immunoSEQ multiplex PCR, and TCRdb kept only the in-frame ones, dropping some. There are 150,000 or so clones in the sample; approximately 84% occur only once, and roughly 2.1% lies in the top ten. This sequence was found in a man between 18 and 29 years old in good health and CMV-seropositive. V and J are TRBV19 and TRBJ1-2; TRBD1 matches 7 bases. The specimen sequenced was PBMCs. For the CDR3, the DNA is TGTGCCAGTAGTATAGCCCCCACAGGGGCTATCGACGGCTACACCTTC. Its translation: CASSIAPTGAIDGYTF.